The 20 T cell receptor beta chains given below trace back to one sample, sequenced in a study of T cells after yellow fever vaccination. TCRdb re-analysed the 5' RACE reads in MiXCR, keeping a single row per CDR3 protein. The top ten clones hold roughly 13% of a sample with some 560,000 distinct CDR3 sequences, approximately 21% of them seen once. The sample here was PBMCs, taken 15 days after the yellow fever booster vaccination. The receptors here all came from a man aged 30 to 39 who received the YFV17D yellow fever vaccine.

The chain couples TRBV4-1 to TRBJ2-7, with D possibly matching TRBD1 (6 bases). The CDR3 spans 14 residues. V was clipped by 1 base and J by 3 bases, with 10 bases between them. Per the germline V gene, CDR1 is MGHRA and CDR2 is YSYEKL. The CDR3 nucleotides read TGCGCCAGCAGCCAAGGACAGGTAGACTACGAGCAGTACTTC. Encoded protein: CASSQGQVDYEQYF.

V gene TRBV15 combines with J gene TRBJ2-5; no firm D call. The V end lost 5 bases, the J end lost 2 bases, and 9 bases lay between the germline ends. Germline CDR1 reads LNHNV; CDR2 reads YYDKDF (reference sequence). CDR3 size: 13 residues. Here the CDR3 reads CATSVRLQETQYF. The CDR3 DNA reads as TGTGCCACCAGCGTCCGACTGCAAGAGACCCAGTACTTC. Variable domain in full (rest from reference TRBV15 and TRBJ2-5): DAMVIQNPRYQVTQFGKPVTLSCSQTLNHNVMYWYQQKSSQAPKLLFHYYDKDFNNEADTPDNFQSRRPNTSFCFLDIRSPGLGDTAMYLCATSVRLQETQYFGPGTRLLVL.

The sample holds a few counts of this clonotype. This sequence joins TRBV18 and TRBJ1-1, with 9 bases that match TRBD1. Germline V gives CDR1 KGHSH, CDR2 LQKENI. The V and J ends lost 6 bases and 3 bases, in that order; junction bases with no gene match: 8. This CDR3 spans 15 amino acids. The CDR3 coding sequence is TGTGCCAGCTCGCAGCCGGACAGGGGCGACACTGAAGCTTTCTTT. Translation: CASSQPDRGDTEAFF.

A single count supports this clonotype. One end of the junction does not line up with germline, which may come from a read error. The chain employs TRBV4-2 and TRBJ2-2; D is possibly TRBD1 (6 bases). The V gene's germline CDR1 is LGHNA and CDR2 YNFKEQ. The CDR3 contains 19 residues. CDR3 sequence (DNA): TGTGCCAGGAGCCCCGGGACACTCTGCGCAGTTTTTCGTACCGGGGAGCTGTTTTTT. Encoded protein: CARSPGTLCAVFRTGELFF.

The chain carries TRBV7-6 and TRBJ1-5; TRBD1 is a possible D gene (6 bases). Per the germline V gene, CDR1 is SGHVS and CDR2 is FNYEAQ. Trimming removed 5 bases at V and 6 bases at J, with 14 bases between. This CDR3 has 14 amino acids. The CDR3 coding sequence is TGTGCCAGCAGCGCATTACAGGGACCTCAGCCCCAGCATTTT. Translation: CASSALQGPQPQHF.

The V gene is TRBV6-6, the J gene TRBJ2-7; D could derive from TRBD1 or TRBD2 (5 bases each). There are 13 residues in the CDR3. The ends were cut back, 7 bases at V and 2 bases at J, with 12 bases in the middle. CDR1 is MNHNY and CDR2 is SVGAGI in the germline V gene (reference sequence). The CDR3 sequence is CASTPGAAYEQYF. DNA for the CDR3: TGTGCCAGCACCCCCGGGGCTGCCTACGAGCAGTACTTC.

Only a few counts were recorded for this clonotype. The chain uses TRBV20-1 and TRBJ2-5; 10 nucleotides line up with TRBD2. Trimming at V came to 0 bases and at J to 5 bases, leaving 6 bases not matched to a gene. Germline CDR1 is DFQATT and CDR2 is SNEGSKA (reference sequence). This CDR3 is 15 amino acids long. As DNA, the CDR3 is TGCAGTGCTAGAGAGCCCAGAGCGGGAGGGGAGACCCAGTACTTC. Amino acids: CSAREPRAGGETQYF.

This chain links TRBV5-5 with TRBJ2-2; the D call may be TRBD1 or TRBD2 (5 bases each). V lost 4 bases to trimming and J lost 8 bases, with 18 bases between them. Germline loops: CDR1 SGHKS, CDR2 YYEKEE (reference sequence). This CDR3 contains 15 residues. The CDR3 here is CASSQTSGTWGELFF. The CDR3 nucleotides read TGTGCCAGCAGCCAAACCTCCGGGACGTGGGGGGAGCTGTTTTTT.

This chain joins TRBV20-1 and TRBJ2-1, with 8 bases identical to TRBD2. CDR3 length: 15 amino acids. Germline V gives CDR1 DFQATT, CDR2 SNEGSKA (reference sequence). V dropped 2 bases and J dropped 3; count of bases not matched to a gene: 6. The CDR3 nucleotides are TGCAGTGCTAGATTGCGGGGGGACCTCTACAATGAGCAGTTCTTC. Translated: CSARLRGDLYNEQFF.

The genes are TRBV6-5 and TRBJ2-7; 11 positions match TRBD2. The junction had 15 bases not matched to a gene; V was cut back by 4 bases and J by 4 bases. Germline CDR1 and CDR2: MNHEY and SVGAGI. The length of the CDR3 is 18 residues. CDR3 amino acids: CASSSLTRLAGNSYEQYF. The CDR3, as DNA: TGTGCCAGCAGTTCACTAACCAGACTAGCGGGAAATTCTTACGAGCAGTACTTC.

The CDR3 here is CASSYAGLAGETQYF. Here the CDR3 DNA reads TGTGCCAGCAGTTACGCCGGACTAGCAGGGGAGACCCAGTACTTC. This chain joins TRBV6-5 and TRBJ2-5, with 8 nucleotides matching TRBD2. The CDR3 spans 15 residues. V dropped 2 bases and J dropped 5; count of bases not matched to a gene: 7. Germline values: CDR1 MNHEY, CDR2 SVGAGI.

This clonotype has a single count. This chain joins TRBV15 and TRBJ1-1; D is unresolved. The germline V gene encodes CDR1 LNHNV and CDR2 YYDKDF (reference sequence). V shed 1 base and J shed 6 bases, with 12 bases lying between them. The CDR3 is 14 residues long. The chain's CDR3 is CATSRVGDTAEAFF. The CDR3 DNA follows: TGTGCCACCAGCAGAGTTGGTGATACGGCTGAAGCTTTCTTT. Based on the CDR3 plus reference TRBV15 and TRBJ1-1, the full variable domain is DAMVIQNPRYQVTQFGKPVTLSCSQTLNHNVMYWYQQKSSQAPKLLFHYYDKDFNNEADTPDNFQSRRPNTSFCFLDIRSPGLGDTAMYLCATSRVGDTAEAFFGQGTRLTVV.

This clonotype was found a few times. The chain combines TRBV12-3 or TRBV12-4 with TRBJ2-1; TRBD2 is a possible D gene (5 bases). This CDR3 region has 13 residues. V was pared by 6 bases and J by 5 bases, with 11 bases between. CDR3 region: CASRRSGDNEQFF. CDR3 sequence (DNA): TGTGCCAGCAGGCGTTCCGGGGACAATGAGCAGTTCTTC.

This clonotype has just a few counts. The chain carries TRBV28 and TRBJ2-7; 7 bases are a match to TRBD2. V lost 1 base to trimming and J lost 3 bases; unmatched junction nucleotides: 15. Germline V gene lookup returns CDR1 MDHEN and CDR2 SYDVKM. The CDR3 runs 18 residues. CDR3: CASSLFLGLAGSNYEQYF. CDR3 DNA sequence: TGTGCCAGCAGTTTATTCCTTGGATTAGCGGGTTCCAACTACGAGCAGTACTTC.

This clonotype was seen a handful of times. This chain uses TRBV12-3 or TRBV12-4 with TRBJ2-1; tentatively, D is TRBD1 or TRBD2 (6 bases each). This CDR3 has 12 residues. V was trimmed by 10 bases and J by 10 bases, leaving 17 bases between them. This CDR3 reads CATRWGAWEQFF. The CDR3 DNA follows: TGTGCCACCAGGTGGGGGGCGTGGGAGCAGTTCTTC.

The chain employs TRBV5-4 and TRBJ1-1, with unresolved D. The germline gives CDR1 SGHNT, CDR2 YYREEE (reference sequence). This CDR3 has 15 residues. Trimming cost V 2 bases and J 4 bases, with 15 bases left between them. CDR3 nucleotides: TGTGCCAGCAGCTTTGGAAGTGTCTGGGGCACTGAAGCTTTCTTT. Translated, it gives CASSFGSVWGTEAFF. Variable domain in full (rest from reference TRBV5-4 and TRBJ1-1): ETGVTQSPTHLIKTRGQQVTLRCSSQSGHNTVSWYQQALGQGPQFIFQYYREEENGRGNFPPRFSGLQFPNYSSELNVNALELDDSALYLCASSFGSVWGTEAFFGQGTRLTVV.

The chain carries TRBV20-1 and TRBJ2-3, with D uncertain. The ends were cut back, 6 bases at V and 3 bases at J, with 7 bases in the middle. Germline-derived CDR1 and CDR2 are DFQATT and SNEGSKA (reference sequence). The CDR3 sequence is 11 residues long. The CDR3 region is CSASKTDTQYF. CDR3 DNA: TGCAGTGCGTCTAAAACAGATACGCAGTATTTT.

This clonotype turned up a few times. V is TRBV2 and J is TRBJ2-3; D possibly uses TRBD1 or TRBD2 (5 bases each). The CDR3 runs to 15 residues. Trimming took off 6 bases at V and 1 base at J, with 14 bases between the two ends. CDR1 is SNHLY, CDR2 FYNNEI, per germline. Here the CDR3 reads CASSKRGMGTDTQYF. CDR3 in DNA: TGTGCCAGCAGCAAGAGGGGAATGGGCACAGATACGCAGTATTTT.

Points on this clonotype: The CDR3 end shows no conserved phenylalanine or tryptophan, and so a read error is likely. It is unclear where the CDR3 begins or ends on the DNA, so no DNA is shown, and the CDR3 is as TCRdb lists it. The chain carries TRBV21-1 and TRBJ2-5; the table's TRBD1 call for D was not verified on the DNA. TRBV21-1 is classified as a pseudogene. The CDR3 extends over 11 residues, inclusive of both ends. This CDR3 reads CASSNKPGQLA.

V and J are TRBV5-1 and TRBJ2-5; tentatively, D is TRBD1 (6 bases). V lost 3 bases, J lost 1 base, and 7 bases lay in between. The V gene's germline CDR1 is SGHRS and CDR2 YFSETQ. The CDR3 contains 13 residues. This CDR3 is CASSWDTQETQYF. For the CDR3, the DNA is TGCGCCAGCAGCTGGGACACCCAAGAGACCCAGTACTTC.